This T cell receptor beta chain is drawn from a study of shared clonotypes between healthy human individuals. Study in general: The cohort had two women and a few men, ages 18 to 49.

Deep-level assay runs were performed. TCRdb keeps only in-frame clones here, not all; method: immunoSEQ multiplex PCR. The repertoire holds about 960,000 clones, with around three quarters as singletons. Germline V gene data show CDR1 as WNHNN and CDR2 as SYGVQD (reference sequence). The CDR3 loop spans 14 amino acids. Trimming removed 0 bases from V and 5 bases from J, with 8 bases in between. The study's findings and limits: Clonotype sharing levels among donors were expected to vary with sequencing depth.

This clone showed up just a few times. What it binds is not known. A CD45RA-negative memory subset and a CD45RA+ naive subset were separated from the CD4+ cells. The V call is TRBV10-1, the J call TRBJ2-1; D is uncertain. This receptor was obtained from a man aged 18 to 29 in good health. The source material was memory CD4+ T cells sorted from blood. Subset in this sample: CD45RA-negative fraction. CDR3 coding DNA: TGCGCCAGCAGTGAGTCGGGCCGAAACAATGAGCAGTTCTTC. Encoded protein: CASSESGRNNEQFF.